Below are 17 T cell receptor beta chains sequenced from a single sample in a study of control samples from healthy donors and cancer patients. The data were produced by immunoSEQ multiplex PCR, yet TCRdb's version contains in-frame clones alone and is incomplete. Here the sample spans some 130,000 clones, around 88% being singletons. Sequenced material: blood. The receptors were gathered from a man in his forties in good health.

The gene calls are TRBV11-3 and TRBJ2-1, with D perhaps matching TRBD2 (6 bases). Germline loops: CDR1 SGHNT, CDR2 YENEEA. This CDR3 region has 13 residues. V was trimmed by 4 bases and J by 7 bases, leaving 11 bases between them. CDR3 sequence (DNA): TGTGCCAGCAGCTCGGGACTCCAAAATGAGCAGTTCTTC. It specifies CASSSGLQNEQFF.

The genes are TRBV25-1 and TRBJ2-6; no clear D gene. The CDR3 has 18 residues. Germline lookup yields CDR1 MGHDK and CDR2 SYGVNS. The V end lost 1 base, the J end lost 0 bases, and 13 bases lay between the germline ends. CDR3 protein: CASSESPGLSSGANVLTF. The CDR3 region has the DNA TGTGCCAGCAGTGAATCGCCGGGCCTAAGCTCTGGGGCCAACGTCCTGACTTTC.

This chain uses TRBV12-3 or TRBV12-4 with TRBJ2-7, with D perhaps TRBD1 (6 bases). The ends were cut back, 1 base at V and 7 bases at J, with 11 bases in the middle. The CDR3 is 13 residues long. CDR3 sequence reads: CASSLGGPGEQYF. CDR3 sequence (DNA): TGTGCCAGCAGTTTAGGGGGGCCGGGGGAGCAGTACTTC.

The chain uses TRBV7-2 and TRBJ1-5; D ambiguous. The germline V and J ends were trimmed by 7 bases and 5 bases, with 12 bases remaining between them. Germline-derived CDR1 and CDR2 are SGHTA and FQGNSA. The CDR3 is made up of 13 amino acids. The DNA of the CDR3 is TGTGCCAGCACCCTGTTTAGGGATCAGCCCCAGCATTTT. Its translation: CASTLFRDQPQHF. The complete variable domain, with remaining parts taken from reference TRBV7-2 and TRBJ1-5, reads GAGVSQSPSNKVTEKGKDVELRCDPISGHTALYWYRQSLGQGLEFLIYFQGNSAPDKSGLPSDRFSAERTGGSVSTLTIQRTQQEDSAVYLCASTLFRDQPQHFGDGTRLSIL.

This clone was seen more than once but under ten times. The J gene is TRBJ1-5, the V gene TRBV28; tentative D call: TRBD1 (5 bases). This CDR3 has 14 residues. CDR1 is MDHEN and CDR2 is SYDVKM in the germline V gene. V shed 6 bases and J shed 8 bases, with 17 bases lying between them. The CDR3 is CASRVMGGLKPQHF. The DNA of the CDR3 is TGTGCCAGCAGGGTAATGGGGGGTCTAAAGCCCCAGCATTTT.

The chain joins TRBV6-2 or TRBV6-3 to TRBJ2-7; D is unresolved. V was cut by 1 base and J by 3 bases, with 4 bases left in between. Germline V gives CDR1 MNHEY, CDR2 SVGEGT. The CDR3 loop spans 12 amino acids. The CDR3 nucleotides read TGTGCCAGCAGTTACTACTTCTACGAGCAGTACTTC. It yields the protein CASSYYFYEQYF.

The chain has TRBV29-1 and TRBJ2-7; possibly TRBD2 for D (6 bases). Germline assignment: CDR1 SQVTM and CDR2 ANQGSEA. CDR3 size: 12 residues. V was clipped by 4 bases and J by 1 base, with 8 bases between them. CDR3 in amino acids: CSVAGESYEQYF. In DNA, the CDR3 is TGCAGCGTTGCGGGAGAATCCTACGAGCAGTACTTC.

The chain uses TRBV5-5 and TRBJ2-2, with D perhaps TRBD2 (5 bases). Looked up from germline, CDR1 is SGHKS and CDR2 is YYEKEE (reference sequence). The V end lost 2 bases, the J end lost 7 bases, and 12 bases lay between the germline ends. The CDR3 runs 14 residues. The chain's CDR3 is CASSFDLGIGELFF. The CDR3 coding sequence is TGTGCCAGCAGCTTTGACCTCGGGATCGGGGAGCTGTTTTTT. The full variable domain, its missing parts supplied by reference TRBV5-5 and TRBJ2-2, is DAGVTQSPTHLIKTRGQQVTLRCSPISGHKSVSWYQQVLGQGPQFIFQYYEKEERGRGNFPDRFSARQFPNYSSELNVNALLLGDSALYLCASSFDLGIGELFFGEGSRLTVL.

V gene TRBV6-6 combines with J gene TRBJ1-5, with D possibly TRBD1 on 5 matching bases. The V end lost 6 bases, the J end lost 0 bases, and 12 bases lay between the germline ends. The CDR3 length is 15 residues. Germline CDR1 reads MNHNY; CDR2 reads SVGAGI (reference sequence). CDR3 loop: CASSLTGDSNQPQHF. CDR3 coding DNA: TGTGCCAGCAGCCTTACAGGAGATAGCAATCAGCCCCAGCATTTT.

The J gene is TRBJ1-6, the V gene TRBV3-1 (or the pseudogene TRBV3-2), with D hard to call. This CDR3 has 12 residues. Germline CDR1 reads LGHDT; CDR2 reads YNNKEL (reference sequence). The V and J ends lost 3 bases and 7 bases respectively, with 4 bases between them. CDR3: CASSQVNSPLHF. CDR3 DNA: TGTGCCAGCAGCCAGGTAAATTCACCCCTCCACTTT.

The chain links TRBV6-5 to TRBJ2-1; 7 bases match TRBD1. Germline loops: CDR1 MNHEY, CDR2 SVGAGI. Trimming removed 1 base from V and 10 bases from J; junction bases left unmatched: 4. The CDR3 spans 13 residues. The CDR3 region has the DNA TGTGCCAGCAGTTACTACAGGGGCTACGAGCAGTTCTTC. This gives the protein CASSYYRGYEQFF.

The gene calls are TRBV7-9 and TRBJ1-6; maybe TRBD1 (6 bases). The V end lost 5 bases, the J end lost 6 bases, and 11 bases lay between the germline ends. The CDR3 length is 14 residues. Germline CDR1 and CDR2: SEHNR and FQNEAQ (reference sequence). The CDR3 DNA follows: TGTGCCAGCAGCCCGGTGGGGGCTAATTCACCCCTCCACTTT. Translation: CASSPVGANSPLHF.

V is TRBV2 and J is TRBJ1-2, with no clear D. The CDR3 has 13 amino acids. V was shortened by 8 bases and J by 8 bases, with 18 bases between the two germline ends. Germline V CDR1 and CDR2: SNHLY, FYNNEI. CDR3 sequence reads: CASSPSLLGGYTF. The CDR3 bases are TGTGCCAGCTCACCGTCCCTACTAGGGGGCTACACCTTC. The variable domain in full, completed from reference TRBV2 and TRBJ1-2, reads EPEVTQTPSHQVTQMGQEVILRCVPISNHLYFYWYRQILGQKVEFLVSFYNNEISEKSEIFDDQFSVERPDGSNFTLKIRSTKLEDSAMYFCASSPSLLGGYTFGSGTRLTVV.

This clone was seen once. The genes are TRBV6-5 and TRBJ1-4; 11 nucleotides agree with TRBD1. The CDR3 covers 15 residues. Trimming at V came to 5 bases and at J to 8 bases, leaving 7 bases not matched to a gene. Germline loops: CDR1 MNHEY, CDR2 SVGAGI. CDR3 bases: TGTGCCAGCAGTCCAGGACAGGGGGCTTTAGAAAAACTGTTTTTT. It yields the protein CASSPGQGALEKLFF.

About this clone: Other DNA sequences in this sample translate to the same CDR3. The V call is TRBV6-4, the J call TRBJ1-1, with TRBD1 as a possible D gene (5 bases). The CDR3 loop spans 13 amino acids. CDR1 and CDR2 (germline): MRHNA, SNTAGT. V dropped 3 bases and J dropped 4 bases, with 9 bases sitting between them. The CDR3 loop reads CASSEGRGTEAFF. DNA of the CDR3: TGTGCCAGCAGTGAAGGGAGGGGCACTGAAGCTTTCTTT.

The chain uses TRBV6-6 and TRBJ2-7, with 9 nucleotides matching TRBD1. Trimming took 6 bases from V and 2 from J; bases not matched to a gene: 5. The CDR3 totals 14 residues. Germline V CDR1 and CDR2: MNHNY, SVGAGI (reference sequence). CDR3 protein: CASSSGTGPYEQYF. CDR3 bases: TGTGCCAGCAGCTCCGGGACAGGGCCCTACGAGCAGTACTTC.

This chain uses TRBV7-2 with TRBJ1-2; the match to TRBD1 covers 8 bases. Trimming removed 5 bases from V and 2 bases from J; junction bases left unmatched: 7. From germline, CDR1 is SGHTA and CDR2 FQGNSA. The length of the CDR3 is 15 residues. CDR3 loop: CASSAPGQANYGYTF. In DNA, the CDR3 is TGTGCCAGCAGCGCCCCGGGACAGGCAAACTATGGCTACACCTTC.